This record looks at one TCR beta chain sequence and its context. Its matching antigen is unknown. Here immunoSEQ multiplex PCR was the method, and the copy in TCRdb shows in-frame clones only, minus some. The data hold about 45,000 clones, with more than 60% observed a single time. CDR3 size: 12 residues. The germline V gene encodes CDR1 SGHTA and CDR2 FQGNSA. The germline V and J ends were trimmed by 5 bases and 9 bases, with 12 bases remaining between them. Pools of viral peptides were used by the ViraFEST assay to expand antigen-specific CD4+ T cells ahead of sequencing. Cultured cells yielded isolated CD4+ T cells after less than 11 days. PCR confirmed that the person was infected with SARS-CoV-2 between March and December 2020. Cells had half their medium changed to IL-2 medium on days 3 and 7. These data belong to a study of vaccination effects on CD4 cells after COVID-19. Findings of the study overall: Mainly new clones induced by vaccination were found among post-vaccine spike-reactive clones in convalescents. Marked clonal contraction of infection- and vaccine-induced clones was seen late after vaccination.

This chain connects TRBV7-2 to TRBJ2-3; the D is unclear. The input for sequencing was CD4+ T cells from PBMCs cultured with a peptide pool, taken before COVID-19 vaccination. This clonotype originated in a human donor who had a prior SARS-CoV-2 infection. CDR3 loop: CASSPLVETQYF. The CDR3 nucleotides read TGTGCCAGCAGCCCTCTAGTAGAGACGCAGTATTTT.